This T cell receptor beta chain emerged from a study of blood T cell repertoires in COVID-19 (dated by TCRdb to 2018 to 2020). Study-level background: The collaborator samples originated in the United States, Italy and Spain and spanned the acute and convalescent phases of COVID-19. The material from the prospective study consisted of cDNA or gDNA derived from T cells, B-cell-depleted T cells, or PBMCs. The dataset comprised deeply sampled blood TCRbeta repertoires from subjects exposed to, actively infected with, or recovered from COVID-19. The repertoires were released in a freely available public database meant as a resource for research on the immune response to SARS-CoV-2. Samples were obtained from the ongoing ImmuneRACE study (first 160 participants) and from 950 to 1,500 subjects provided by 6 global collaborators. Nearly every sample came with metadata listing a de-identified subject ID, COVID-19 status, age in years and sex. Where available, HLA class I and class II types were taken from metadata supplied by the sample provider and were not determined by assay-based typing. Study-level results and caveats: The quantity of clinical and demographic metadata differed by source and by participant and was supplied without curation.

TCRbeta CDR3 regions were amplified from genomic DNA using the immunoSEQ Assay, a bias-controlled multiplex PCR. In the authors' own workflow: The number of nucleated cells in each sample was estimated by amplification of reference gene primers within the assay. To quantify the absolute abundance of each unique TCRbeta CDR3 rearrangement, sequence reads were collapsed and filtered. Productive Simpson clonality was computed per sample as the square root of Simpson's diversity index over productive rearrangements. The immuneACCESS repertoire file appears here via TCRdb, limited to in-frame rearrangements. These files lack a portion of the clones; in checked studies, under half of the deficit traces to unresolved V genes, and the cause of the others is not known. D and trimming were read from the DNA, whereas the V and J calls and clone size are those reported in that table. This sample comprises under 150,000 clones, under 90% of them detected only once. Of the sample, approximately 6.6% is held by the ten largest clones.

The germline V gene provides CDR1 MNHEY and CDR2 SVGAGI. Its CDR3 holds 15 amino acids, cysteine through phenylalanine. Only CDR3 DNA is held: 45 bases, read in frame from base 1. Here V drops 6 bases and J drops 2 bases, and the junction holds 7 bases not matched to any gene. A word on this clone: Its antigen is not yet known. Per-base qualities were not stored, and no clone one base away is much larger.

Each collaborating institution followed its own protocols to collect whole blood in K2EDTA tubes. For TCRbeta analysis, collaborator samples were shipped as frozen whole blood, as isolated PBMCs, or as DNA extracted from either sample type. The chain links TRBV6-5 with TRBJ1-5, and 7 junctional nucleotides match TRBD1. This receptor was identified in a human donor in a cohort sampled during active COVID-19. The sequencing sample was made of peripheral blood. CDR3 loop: CASRLTGEGNQPQHF. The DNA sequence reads TGTGCCAGCAGGCTTACAGGGGAGGGCAATCAGCCCCAGCATTTT.